Described below is a single T cell receptor (beta chain) sequence and its context. The data were taken from a study of blood T cell repertoires in COVID-19. In the study overall: Samples representing acute and convalescent COVID-19 were sourced from the United States, Italy and Spain. From T cells, B-cell-depleted T cells, or PBMCs came the material, which was cDNA or gDNA.

As handled by the study authors: Estimates of nucleated cell counts were drawn from the amplification of reference gene primers. Libraries were prepared by immunoSEQ multiplex PCR; TCRdb keeps only in-frame clonotypes and omits some of them. That table supplies the V and J calls and clone size; D and trimming were determined from the DNA. The sample records about 230,000 clones, over 80% being singletons. The CDR3 runs to 17 residues. Germline V gene sequence: CDR1 SGDLS, CDR2 YYNGEE. J gave up 0 bases and V 3 bases, and 5 bases lay outside the gene matches. The sequence came from a man in his forties with acute or convalescent COVID-19. This chain links TRBV9 with TRBJ2-7; 14 nucleotides align to TRBD2. The specimen sequenced was peripheral blood. CDR3 bases: TGTGCCAGCAGCGCCGGACTAGCGGGAGGTTCCTCCTACGAGCAGTACTTC. Translating gives CASSAGLAGGSSYEQYF.